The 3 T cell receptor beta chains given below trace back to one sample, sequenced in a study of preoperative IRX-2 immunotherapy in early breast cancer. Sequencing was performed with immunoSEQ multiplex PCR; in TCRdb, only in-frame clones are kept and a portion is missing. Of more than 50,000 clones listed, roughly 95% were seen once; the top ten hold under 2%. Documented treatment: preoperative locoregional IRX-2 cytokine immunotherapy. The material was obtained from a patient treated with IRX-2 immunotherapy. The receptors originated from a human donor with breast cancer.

CDR3 amino acids: CASSPTGGLGRGSEAFF. The CDR3 nucleotides are TGTGCCAGCAGCCCCACCGGGGGCCTCGGGAGAGGTTCTGAAGCTTTCTTT. This chain uses TRBV5-4 with TRBJ1-1, with D perhaps TRBD1 (6 bases). Germline V gives CDR1 SGHNT, CDR2 YYREEE (reference sequence). The CDR3 is 17 amino acids. Trimming took 4 bases from V and 6 from J, leaving 25 bases between them.

The CDR3 bases are TGCGCCAGCAGCTTGGAGGGGGCAGTCGATGGCTACACCTTC. Protein sequence: CASSLEGAVDGYTF. The chain employs TRBV5-1 and TRBJ1-2; 7 bases line up with TRBD1. Germline CDR1 is SGHRS and CDR2 is YFSETQ. Trimming cost V 0 bases and J 6 bases; bases outside gene matches: 5. The length of the CDR3 is 14 residues.

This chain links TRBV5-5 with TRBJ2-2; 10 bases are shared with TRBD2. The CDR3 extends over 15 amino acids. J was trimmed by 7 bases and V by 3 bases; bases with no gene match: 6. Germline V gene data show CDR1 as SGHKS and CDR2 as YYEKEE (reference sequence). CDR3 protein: CASSSGTSAVGELFF. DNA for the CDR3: TGTGCCAGCAGCTCGGGGACTAGCGCGGTCGGGGAGCTGTTTTTT.